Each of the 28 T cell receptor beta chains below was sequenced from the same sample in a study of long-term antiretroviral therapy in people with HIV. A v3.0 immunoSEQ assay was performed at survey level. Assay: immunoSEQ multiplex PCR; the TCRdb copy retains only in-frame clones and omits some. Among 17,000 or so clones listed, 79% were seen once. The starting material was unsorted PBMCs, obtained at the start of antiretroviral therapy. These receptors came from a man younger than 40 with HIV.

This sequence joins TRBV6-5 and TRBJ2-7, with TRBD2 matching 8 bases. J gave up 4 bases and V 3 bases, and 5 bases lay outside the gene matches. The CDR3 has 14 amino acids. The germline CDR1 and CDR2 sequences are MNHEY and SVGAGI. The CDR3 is CASSYAGGLYEQYF. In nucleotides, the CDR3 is TGTGCCAGCAGTTATGCGGGGGGCTTATACGAGCAGTACTTC.

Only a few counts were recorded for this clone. The CDR3 sequence is CASTPGGGSYNEQFF. The DNA of the CDR3 is TGTGCCAGTACTCCCGGGGGGGGCTCCTACAATGAGCAGTTCTTC. V gene TRBV19 combines with J gene TRBJ2-1, with 8 bases lining up with TRBD2. This CDR3 region has 15 residues. Germline V gene sequence: CDR1 LNHDA, CDR2 SQIVND (reference sequence). The trim removed 7 bases at V and 0 bases at J, leaving 5 bases unmatched.

The CDR3 bases are TGTGCCAGCTCAGACAGGGAAAAAGGGACTGAAGCTTTCTTT. Translating it yields CASSDREKGTEAFF. The chain recombines TRBV18 with TRBJ1-1, with 7 bases lining up with TRBD1. This CDR3 comprises 14 residues. Unmatched junction bases numbered 8, after V lost 5 bases and J lost 5 bases. Germline CDR1 KGHSH, CDR2 LQKENI.

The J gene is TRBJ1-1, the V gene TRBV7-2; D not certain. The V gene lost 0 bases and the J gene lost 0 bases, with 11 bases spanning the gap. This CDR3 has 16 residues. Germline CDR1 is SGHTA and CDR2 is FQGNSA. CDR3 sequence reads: CASSLAGWQMNTEAFF. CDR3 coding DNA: TGTGCCAGCAGCTTAGCGGGGTGGCAGATGAACACTGAAGCTTTCTTT. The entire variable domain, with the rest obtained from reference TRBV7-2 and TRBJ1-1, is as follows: GAGVSQSPSNKVTEKGKDVELRCDPISGHTALYWYRQSLGQGLEFLIYFQGNSAPDKSGLPSDRFSAERTGGSVSTLTIQRTQQEDSAVYLCASSLAGWQMNTEAFFGQGTRLTVV.

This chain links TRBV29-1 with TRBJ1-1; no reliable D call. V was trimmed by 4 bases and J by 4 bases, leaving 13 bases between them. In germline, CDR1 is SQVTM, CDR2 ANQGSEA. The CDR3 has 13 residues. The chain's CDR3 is CSVGGERSTEAFF. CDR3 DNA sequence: TGCAGCGTTGGGGGAGAGAGAAGCACTGAAGCTTTCTTT.

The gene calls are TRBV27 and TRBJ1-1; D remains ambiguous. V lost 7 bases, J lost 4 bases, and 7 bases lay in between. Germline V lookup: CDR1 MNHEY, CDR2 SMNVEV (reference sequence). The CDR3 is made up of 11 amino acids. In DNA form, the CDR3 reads TGTGCCAGCAAATTTGGCACTGAAGCTTTCTTT. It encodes CASKFGTEAFF.

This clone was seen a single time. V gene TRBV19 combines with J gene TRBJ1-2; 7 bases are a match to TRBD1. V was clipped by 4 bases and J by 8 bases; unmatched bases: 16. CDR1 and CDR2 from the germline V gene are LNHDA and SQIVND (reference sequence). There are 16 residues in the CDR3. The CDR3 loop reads CASSTRHRTGAYGYTF. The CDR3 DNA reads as TGTGCCAGTAGTACCCGACACCGTACAGGGGCCTACGGCTACACCTTC.

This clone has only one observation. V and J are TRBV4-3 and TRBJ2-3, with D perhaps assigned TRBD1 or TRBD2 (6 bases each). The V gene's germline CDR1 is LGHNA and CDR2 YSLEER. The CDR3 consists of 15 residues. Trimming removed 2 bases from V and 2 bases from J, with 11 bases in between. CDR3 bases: TGCGCCAGCAGCCAACGGGGGCTACACACAGATACGCAGTATTTT. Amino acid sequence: CASSQRGLHTDTQYF.

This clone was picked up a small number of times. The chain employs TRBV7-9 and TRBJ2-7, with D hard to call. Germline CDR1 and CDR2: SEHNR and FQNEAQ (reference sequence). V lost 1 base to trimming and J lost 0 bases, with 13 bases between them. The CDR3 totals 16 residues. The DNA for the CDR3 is TGTGCCAGCAGCTTAGTGGGCTCCTCAAGCTCCTACGAGCAGTACTTC. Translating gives CASSLVGSSSSYEQYF. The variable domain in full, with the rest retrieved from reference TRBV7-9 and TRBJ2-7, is DTGVSQNPRHKITKRGQNVTFRCDPISEHNRLYWYRQTLGQGPEFLTYFQNEAQLEKSRLLSDRFSAERPKGSFSTLEIQRTEQGDSAMYLCASSLVGSSSSYEQYFGPGTRLTVT.

CDR3 DNA: TGTGCCAGCAGCCCCCGGACAGGACTCGCTTATAATTCACCCCTCCACTTT. As protein: CASSPRTGLAYNSPLHF. The chain recombines TRBV7-2 with TRBJ1-6; 7 nucleotides agree with TRBD1. The CDR3 has 17 amino acids. CDR1 and CDR2 from the germline V gene are SGHTA and FQGNSA. V was pared by 5 bases and J by 4 bases, with 11 bases of the junction left unmatched.

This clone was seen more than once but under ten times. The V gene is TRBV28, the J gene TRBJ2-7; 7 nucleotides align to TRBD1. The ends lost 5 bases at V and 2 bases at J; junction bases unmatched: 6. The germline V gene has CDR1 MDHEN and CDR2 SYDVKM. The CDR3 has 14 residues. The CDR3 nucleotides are TGTGCCAGCAGTCAGACAGGGACCCCCTACGAGCAGTACTTC. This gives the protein CASSQTGTPYEQYF.

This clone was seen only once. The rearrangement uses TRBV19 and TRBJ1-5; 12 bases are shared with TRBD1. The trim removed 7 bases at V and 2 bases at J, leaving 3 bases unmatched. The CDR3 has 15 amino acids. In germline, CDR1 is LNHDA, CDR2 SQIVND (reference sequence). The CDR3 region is CASIGTGGGNQPQHF. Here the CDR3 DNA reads TGTGCCAGTATTGGGACAGGGGGCGGCAATCAGCCCCAGCATTTT.

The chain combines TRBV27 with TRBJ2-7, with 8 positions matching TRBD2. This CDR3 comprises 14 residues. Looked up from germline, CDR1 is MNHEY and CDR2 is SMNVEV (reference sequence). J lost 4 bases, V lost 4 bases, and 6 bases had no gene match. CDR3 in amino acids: CASSWAAGAYEQYF. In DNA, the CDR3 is TGTGCCAGCAGTTGGGCAGCGGGAGCGTACGAGCAGTACTTC.

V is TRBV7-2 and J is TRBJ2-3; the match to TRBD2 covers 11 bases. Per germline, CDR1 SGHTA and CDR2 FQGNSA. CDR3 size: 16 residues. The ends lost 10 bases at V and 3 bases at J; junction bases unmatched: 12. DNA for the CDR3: TGTGCCATTTCTAGCGGGAGGTCAAAGGAGACAGATACGCAGTATTTT. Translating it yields CAISSGRSKETDTQYF.

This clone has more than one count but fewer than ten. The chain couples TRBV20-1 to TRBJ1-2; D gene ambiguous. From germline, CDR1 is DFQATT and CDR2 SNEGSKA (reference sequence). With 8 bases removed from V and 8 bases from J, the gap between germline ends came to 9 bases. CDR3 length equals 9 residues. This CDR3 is CSPSWGYTF. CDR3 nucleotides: TGCAGTCCATCCTGGGGCTACACCTTC.

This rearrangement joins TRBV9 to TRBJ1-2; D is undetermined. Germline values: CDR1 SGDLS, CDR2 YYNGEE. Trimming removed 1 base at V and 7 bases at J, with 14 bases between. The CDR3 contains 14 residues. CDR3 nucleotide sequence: TGTGCCAGCAGCGTACGGGTAGGCGTGGGTGGCTACACCTTC. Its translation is CASSVRVGVGGYTF.

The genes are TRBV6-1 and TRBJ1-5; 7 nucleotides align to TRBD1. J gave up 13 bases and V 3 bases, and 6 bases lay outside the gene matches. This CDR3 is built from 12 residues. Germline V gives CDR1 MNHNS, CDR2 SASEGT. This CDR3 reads CASSDSPRGQHF. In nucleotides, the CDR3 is TGTGCCAGCAGTGATTCCCCCAGGGGGCAGCATTTT.

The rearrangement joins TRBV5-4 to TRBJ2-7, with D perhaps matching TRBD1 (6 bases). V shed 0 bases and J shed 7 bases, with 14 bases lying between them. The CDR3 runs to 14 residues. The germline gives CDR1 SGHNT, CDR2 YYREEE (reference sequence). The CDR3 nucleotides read TGTGCCAGCAGCTTGGCCGGTGGGGGCCGGGAGCAGTACTTC. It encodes CASSLAGGGREQYF.

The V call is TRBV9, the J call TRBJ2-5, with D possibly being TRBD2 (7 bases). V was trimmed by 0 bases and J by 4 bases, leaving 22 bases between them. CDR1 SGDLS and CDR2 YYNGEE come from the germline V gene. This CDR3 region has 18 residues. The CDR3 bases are TGTGCCAGCAGCGTAGGCTCCCGAGGGGGGGCCGGGGGAGAGACCCAGTACTTC. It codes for CASSVGSRGGAGGETQYF.

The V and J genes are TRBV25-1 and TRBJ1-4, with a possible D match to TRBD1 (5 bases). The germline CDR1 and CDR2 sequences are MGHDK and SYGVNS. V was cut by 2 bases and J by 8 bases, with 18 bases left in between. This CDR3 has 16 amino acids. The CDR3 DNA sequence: TGTGCCAGCAGTGAAGGGGACTCGGGGACTTGGGAAAAACTGTTTTTT. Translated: CASSEGDSGTWEKLFF. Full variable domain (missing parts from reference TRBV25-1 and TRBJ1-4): EADIYQTPRYLVIGTGKKITLECSQTMGHDKMYWYQQDPGMELHLIHYSYGVNSTEKGDLSSESTVSRIRTEHFPLTLESARPSHTSQYLCASSEGDSGTWEKLFFGSGTQLSVL.

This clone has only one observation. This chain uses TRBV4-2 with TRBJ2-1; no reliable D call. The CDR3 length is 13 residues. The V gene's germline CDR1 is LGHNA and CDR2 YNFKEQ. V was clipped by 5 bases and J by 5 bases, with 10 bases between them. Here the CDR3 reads CASSKTDHNEQFF. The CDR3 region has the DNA TGTGCCAGCAGCAAGACGGACCACAATGAGCAGTTCTTC.

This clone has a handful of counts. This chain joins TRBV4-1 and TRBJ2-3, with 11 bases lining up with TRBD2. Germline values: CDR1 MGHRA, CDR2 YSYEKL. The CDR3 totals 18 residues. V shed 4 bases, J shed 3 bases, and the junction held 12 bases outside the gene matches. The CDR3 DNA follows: TGCGCCAGCAGCCCCTCAGGGACGGGACTAGCGGTTACAGATACGCAGTATTTT. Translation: CASSPSGTGLAVTDTQYF.

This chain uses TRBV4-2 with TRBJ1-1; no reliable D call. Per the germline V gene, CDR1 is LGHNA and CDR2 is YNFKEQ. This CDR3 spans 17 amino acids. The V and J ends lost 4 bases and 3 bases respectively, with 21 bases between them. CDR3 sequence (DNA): TGTGCCAGCAGCCGAAAAGCCGGGGATTGGATTCACACTGAAGCTTTCTTT. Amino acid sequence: CASSRKAGDWIHTEAFF.

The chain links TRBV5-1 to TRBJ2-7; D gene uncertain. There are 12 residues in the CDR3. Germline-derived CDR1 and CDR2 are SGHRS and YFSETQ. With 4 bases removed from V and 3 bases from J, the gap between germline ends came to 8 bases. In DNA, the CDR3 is TGCGCCAGCAGCCTAGGAGACTACGAGCAGTACTTC. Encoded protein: CASSLGDYEQYF.

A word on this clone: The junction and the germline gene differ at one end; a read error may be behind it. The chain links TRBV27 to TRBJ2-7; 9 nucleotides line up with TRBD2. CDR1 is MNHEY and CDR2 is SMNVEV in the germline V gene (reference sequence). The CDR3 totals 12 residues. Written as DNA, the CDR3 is TGTGCCAGCAGTTTGTCAGGCGGGAGGGTGTCCTTC. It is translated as CASSLSGGRVSF.

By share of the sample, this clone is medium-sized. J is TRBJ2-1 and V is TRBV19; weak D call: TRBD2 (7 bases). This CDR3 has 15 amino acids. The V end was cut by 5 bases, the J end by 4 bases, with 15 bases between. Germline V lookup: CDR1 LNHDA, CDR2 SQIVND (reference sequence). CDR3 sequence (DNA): TGTGCCAGTAGTCCCTTCGGGGGGCCTTACAATGAGCAGTTCTTC. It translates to CASSPFGGPYNEQFF.

The CDR3 coding sequence is TGTGCCAGCAGTTTATCGTTTGGCAGGGGGTCACCCTACGAGCAGTACTTC. Translated, it gives CASSLSFGRGSPYEQYF. This rearrangement joins TRBV27 to TRBJ2-7, with 7 positions matching TRBD1. The CDR3 is made up of 17 amino acids. With 0 bases clipped from V and 2 bases from J, the junction kept 10 bases outside the gene matches. Germline V gives CDR1 MNHEY, CDR2 SMNVEV (reference sequence).

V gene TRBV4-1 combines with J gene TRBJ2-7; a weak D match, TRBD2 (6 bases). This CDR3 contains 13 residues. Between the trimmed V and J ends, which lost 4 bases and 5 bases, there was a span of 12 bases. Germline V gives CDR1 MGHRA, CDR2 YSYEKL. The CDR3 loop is CASSRGDFHEQYF. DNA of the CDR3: TGCGCCAGCAGCCGCGGGGACTTCCACGAGCAGTACTTC.